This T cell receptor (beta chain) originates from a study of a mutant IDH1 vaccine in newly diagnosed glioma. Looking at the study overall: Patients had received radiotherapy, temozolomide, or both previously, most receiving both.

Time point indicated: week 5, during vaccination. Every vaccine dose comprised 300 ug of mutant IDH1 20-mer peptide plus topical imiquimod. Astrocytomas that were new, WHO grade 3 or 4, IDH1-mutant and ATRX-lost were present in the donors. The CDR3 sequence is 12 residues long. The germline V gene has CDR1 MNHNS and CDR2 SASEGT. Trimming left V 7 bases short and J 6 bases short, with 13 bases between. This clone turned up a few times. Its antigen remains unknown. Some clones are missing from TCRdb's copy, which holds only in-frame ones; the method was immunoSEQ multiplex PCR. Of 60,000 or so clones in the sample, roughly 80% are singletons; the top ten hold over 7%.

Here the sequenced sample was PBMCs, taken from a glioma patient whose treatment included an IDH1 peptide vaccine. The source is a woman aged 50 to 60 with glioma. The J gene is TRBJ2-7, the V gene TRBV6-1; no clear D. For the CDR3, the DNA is TGTGCCAGCAAACGGACCGGGCGCGAGCAGTACTTC. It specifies CASKRTGREQYF.